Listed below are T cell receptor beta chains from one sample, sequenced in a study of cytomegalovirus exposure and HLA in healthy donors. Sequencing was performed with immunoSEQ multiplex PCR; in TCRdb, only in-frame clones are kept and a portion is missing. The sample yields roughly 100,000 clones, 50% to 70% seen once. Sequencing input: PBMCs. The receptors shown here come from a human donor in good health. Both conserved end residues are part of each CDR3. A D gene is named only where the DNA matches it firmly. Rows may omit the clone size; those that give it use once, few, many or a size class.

cdr3_nt: TGCGCCAGCAGCCAAGGACAGGGTTGGGAGCAGTACTTC; cdr3_aa: CASSQGQGWEQYF; v_call: TRBV4-1; cdr3_length: 13; d_call: TRBD1; j_call: TRBJ2-7; clone_size: -
cdr3_nt: TGTGCCAGCAGGGGGGACAGAAACTCTGGAAACACCATATATTTT; cdr3_aa: CASRGDRNSGNTIYF; v_call: TRBV7-9; cdr3_length: 15; d_call: TRBD1; j_call: TRBJ1-3; clone_size: -
cdr3_nt: TGCAGCGTTGAAGAAGGGGACAGGGGCGAGCAGTACTTC; cdr3_aa: CSVEEGDRGEQYF; v_call: TRBV29-1; cdr3_length: 13; d_call: TRBD1; j_call: TRBJ2-7; clone_size: medium-sized
cdr3_nt: TGCGCCAGCAGCGGACGGACTAGCGGAACGGATGAGCAGTTCTTC; cdr3_aa: CASSGRTSGTDEQFF; v_call: TRBV5-1; cdr3_length: 15; d_call: TRBD2; j_call: TRBJ2-1; clone_size: -
cdr3_nt: TGTGCCAGCAGTTACCGATCCTTTCGCGGTACCTCCTACGAGCAGTACTTC; cdr3_aa: CASSYRSFRGTSYEQYF; v_call: TRBV28; cdr3_length: 17; d_call: -; j_call: TRBJ2-7; clone_size: -
cdr3_nt: TGTGCCAGCAGCTTAGAGAGGACAGCGAGGTCCTACAATGAGCAGTTCTTC; cdr3_aa: CASSLERTARSYNEQFF; v_call: TRBV7-9; cdr3_length: 17; d_call: -; j_call: TRBJ2-1; clone_size: -
cdr3_nt: TGTGCCAGCTCACAGCAGAACTACGGAAACACCATATATTTT; cdr3_aa: CASSQQNYGNTIYF; v_call: TRBV18; cdr3_length: 14; d_call: -; j_call: TRBJ1-3; clone_size: -
cdr3_nt: TGTGCCAGCAGCTTAGTCCAGGGGGTCAGTGGTGAGCAGTTCTTC; cdr3_aa: CASSLVQGVSGEQFF; v_call: TRBV11-2; cdr3_length: 15; d_call: TRBD1; j_call: TRBJ2-1; clone_size: -
cdr3_nt: TGTGCCAGCAGCTTAGGGTTAGCGGGAGTCCCAGAGACCCAGTACTTC; cdr3_aa: CASSLGLAGVPETQYF; v_call: TRBV11-2; cdr3_length: 16; d_call: TRBD2; j_call: TRBJ2-5; clone_size: -
cdr3_nt: TGTGCCAGTAAAACTAGCGGGGAGTGGGAGACCCAGTACTTC; cdr3_aa: CASKTSGEWETQYF; v_call: TRBV19; cdr3_length: 14; d_call: TRBD2; j_call: TRBJ2-5; clone_size: -
cdr3_nt: TGTGCCAGCAGCTTAGCCCTACCGGGACAGGGGTCTCCCAACTATGGCTACACCTTC; cdr3_aa: CASSLALPGQGSPNYGYTF; v_call: TRBV7-8; cdr3_length: 19; d_call: TRBD1; j_call: TRBJ1-2; clone_size: -
cdr3_nt: TGCGCCAGCAGCCGGACAGAGGGAAGCAATCAGCCCCAGCATTTT; cdr3_aa: CASSRTEGSNQPQHF; v_call: TRBV4-1; cdr3_length: 15; d_call: -; j_call: TRBJ1-5; clone_size: -
cdr3_nt: TGCGCCAGCAGCCTAAGACAGGGGGCAATAGCTGGGGCCAACGCCCTGACTTTC; cdr3_aa: CASSLRQGAIAGANALTF; v_call: TRBV4-1; cdr3_length: 18; d_call: TRBD1; j_call: TRBJ2-6; clone_size: few
cdr3_nt: TGTGCCAGCAGCCCCGGACAGGGGATTGACGGCTACACCTTC; cdr3_aa: CASSPGQGIDGYTF; v_call: TRBV7-9; cdr3_length: 14; d_call: TRBD1; j_call: TRBJ1-2; clone_size: once
cdr3_nt: TGCGCCAGCAGCCCCGGGTACCAAGAGACCCAGTACTTC; cdr3_aa: CASSPGYQETQYF; v_call: TRBV4-1; cdr3_length: 13; d_call: -; j_call: TRBJ2-5; clone_size: -
cdr3_nt: TGCGCCAGCAGCTTGGATCGACTAGCGACCTACAATGAGCAGTTCTTC; cdr3_aa: CASSLDRLATYNEQFF; v_call: TRBV5-1; cdr3_length: 16; d_call: TRBD2; j_call: TRBJ2-1; clone_size: -
cdr3_nt: TGTGCCAGCAGTTCGACAGCGTACTACGAGCAGTACTTC; cdr3_aa: CASSSTAYYEQYF; v_call: TRBV6-1; cdr3_length: 13; d_call: -; j_call: TRBJ2-7; clone_size: -
cdr3_nt: TGTGCCAGCAGCCAGCTAGCGGGAGGTCAGCAGTTCTTC; cdr3_aa: CASSQLAGGQQFF; v_call: TRBV4-2; cdr3_length: 13; d_call: TRBD2; j_call: TRBJ2-1; clone_size: -
cdr3_nt: TGTGCCTGGAGTATAGCTCGCGAGCAGTACTTC; cdr3_aa: CAWSIAREQYF; v_call: TRBV30; cdr3_length: 11; d_call: -; j_call: TRBJ2-7; clone_size: -
cdr3_nt: TGTGCCAGCAGCCAGACTGACACTTTCGGGACAGGGGCCAACTACGAGCAGTACTTC; cdr3_aa: CASSQTDTFGTGANYEQYF; v_call: TRBV14; cdr3_length: 19; d_call: TRBD1; j_call: TRBJ2-7; clone_size: once
cdr3_nt: TGTGCCAGCAGCTTTCCGGGAATGAACACTGAAGCTTTCTTT; cdr3_aa: CASSFPGMNTEAFF; v_call: TRBV5-6; cdr3_length: 14; d_call: -; j_call: TRBJ1-1; clone_size: -
cdr3_nt: TGTGCCAGCAGCCCAAGGGGGGGCCTAGGAGGCTTGGACACTGAAGCTTTCTTT; cdr3_aa: CASSPRGGLGGLDTEAFF; v_call: TRBV7-9; cdr3_length: 18; d_call: -; j_call: TRBJ1-1; clone_size: -
cdr3_nt: TGTGCCAGCAGCCTGGCCGGGACTAGCGGTGCGTTAGAGCAGTTCTTC; cdr3_aa: CASSLAGTSGALEQFF; v_call: TRBV7-2; cdr3_length: 16; d_call: TRBD2; j_call: TRBJ2-1; clone_size: -
cdr3_nt: TGTGCCAGCAGCTTACGGGACAGGGGGGACTACGAGCAGTACTTC; cdr3_aa: CASSLRDRGDYEQYF; v_call: TRBV7-2; cdr3_length: 15; d_call: TRBD1; j_call: TRBJ2-7; clone_size: -
cdr3_nt: TGCGCCAGCAGCCGTGGACAGGGAGCTCAGCCCCAGCATTTT; cdr3_aa: CASSRGQGAQPQHF; v_call: TRBV4-1; cdr3_length: 14; d_call: TRBD1; j_call: TRBJ1-5; clone_size: few
cdr3_nt: TGCAGCGTTGTGGCGACTATGGGCTACACCTTC; cdr3_aa: CSVVATMGYTF; v_call: TRBV29-1; cdr3_length: 11; d_call: -; j_call: TRBJ1-2; clone_size: -
cdr3_nt: TGCGCCAGCAGCCAGGACCAGACTAGTTTTCGCACAGATACGCAGTATTTT; cdr3_aa: CASSQDQTSFRTDTQYF; v_call: TRBV4-1; cdr3_length: 17; d_call: -; j_call: TRBJ2-3; clone_size: few
cdr3_nt: TGCGCCAGCAGCCGTACCACAGGTATTCCCTGGGGCTACACCTTC; cdr3_aa: CASSRTTGIPWGYTF; v_call: TRBV5-1; cdr3_length: 15; d_call: -; j_call: TRBJ1-2; clone_size: -
cdr3_nt: TGTGCCAGCAGGGTTAAACTTTATAATTCACCCCTCCACTTT; cdr3_aa: CASRVKLYNSPLHF; v_call: TRBV6-1; cdr3_length: 14; d_call: -; j_call: TRBJ1-6; clone_size: -
cdr3_nt: TGTGCCAGCAGTGGCAGAAGGGGGCTTACATCAGAGCAGGGTGAGCAGTTCTTC; cdr3_aa: CASSGRRGLTSEQGEQFF; v_call: TRBV2; cdr3_length: 18; d_call: TRBD1; j_call: TRBJ2-1; clone_size: few
cdr3_nt: TGTGCCAGCAGGAGCAGGGGTCGAGAAGCTTTCTTT; cdr3_aa: CASRSRGREAFF; v_call: TRBV7-9; cdr3_length: 12; d_call: -; j_call: TRBJ1-1; clone_size: -
cdr3_nt: TGCGCCAGCAGTCAAGATCCGGGCACAGATACGCAGTATTTT; cdr3_aa: CASSQDPGTDTQYF; v_call: TRBV4-1; cdr3_length: 14; d_call: -; j_call: TRBJ2-3; clone_size: -
cdr3_nt: TGTGCCAGCTCCCCAGGGAACGGTGGAAACACCATATATTTT; cdr3_aa: CASSPGNGGNTIYF; v_call: TRBV6-1; cdr3_length: 14; d_call: -; j_call: TRBJ1-3; clone_size: -
cdr3_nt: TGTGCCAGCAGCTCATATACTAGCGGGAGCACAGATACGCAGTATTTT; cdr3_aa: CASSSYTSGSTDTQYF; v_call: TRBV7-9; cdr3_length: 16; d_call: TRBD2; j_call: TRBJ2-3; clone_size: few
cdr3_nt: TGTGCCAGCAGCTCGATCGGGGAGCCTGAGCAGTTCTTC; cdr3_aa: CASSSIGEPEQFF; v_call: TRBV5-4; cdr3_length: 13; d_call: -; j_call: TRBJ2-1; clone_size: -
cdr3_nt: TGTGCCAGCAGCTTGGGACTAGCGGGATACTATGAGCAGTTCTTC; cdr3_aa: CASSLGLAGYYEQFF; v_call: TRBV11-2; cdr3_length: 15; d_call: TRBD2; j_call: TRBJ2-1; clone_size: -
cdr3_nt: TGTGCCAGCAGTTTATTCCCACGACAGGGTTGGGACGAGCAGTACTTC; cdr3_aa: CASSLFPRQGWDEQYF; v_call: TRBV27; cdr3_length: 16; d_call: TRBD1; j_call: TRBJ2-7; clone_size: -